The next 26 T cell receptor beta chains were all read from a single sample in a study of cytomegalovirus exposure and HLA in healthy donors. Use of 60 Vbeta and 13 Jbeta primers characterized the PCR. Libraries were prepared by immunoSEQ multiplex PCR; TCRdb keeps only in-frame clonotypes and omits some of them. The table lists 80,000 or so clones, around 79% of them singletons. The material sequenced was PBMCs. These receptor sequences come from a man between 35 and 55 years old in good health and CMV-seronegative.

The V call is TRBV9, the J call TRBJ2-1; 8 nucleotides align to TRBD2. The junction had 4 bases not matched to a gene; V was cut back by 0 bases and J by 5 bases. The CDR3 contains 15 residues. CDR1 is SGDLS, CDR2 YYNGEE, per germline. This chain's CDR3 is CASSVAGRAHNEQFF. CDR3 bases: TGTGCCAGCAGCGTAGCCGGGAGGGCCCACAATGAGCAGTTCTTC. The whole variable domain, filled in from reference TRBV9 and TRBJ2-1, reads DSGVTQTPKHLITATGQRVTLRCSPRSGDLSVYWYQQSLDQGLQFLIQYYNGEERAKGNILERFSAQQFPDLHSELNLSSLELGDSALYFCASSVAGRAHNEQFFGPGTRLTVL.

The table lists this clone with a few counts. The chain carries TRBV4-1 and TRBJ1-1, with D perhaps matching TRBD1 (5 bases). Per germline, CDR1 MGHRA and CDR2 YSYEKL. CDR3 length: 14 residues. Trimming shortened V by 0 bases and J by 6 bases, and 11 bases separated the two germline ends. CDR3 coding DNA: TGCGCCAGCAGCCAAGAGGGCCCGGGGGCTGAAGCTTTCTTT. The encoded protein is CASSQEGPGAEAFF.

This clone was seen a single time. The V and J genes are TRBV29-1 and TRBJ1-4, with D perhaps matching TRBD1 (6 bases). The CDR3 covers 15 residues. Germline CDR1 SQVTM, CDR2 ANQGSEA. V dropped 5 bases and J dropped 3 bases, with 16 bases sitting between them. This chain's CDR3 is CSVLTRGAANEKLFF. CDR3 DNA: TGCAGCGTTCTCACCAGGGGAGCTGCTAATGAAAAACTGTTTTTT.

The gene calls are TRBV7-8 and TRBJ2-5; the match to TRBD2 covers 7 bases. CDR3 size: 14 residues. Looked up from germline, CDR1 is SGHVS and CDR2 is FQNEAQ. The trim removed 7 bases at V and 5 bases at J, leaving 10 bases unmatched. DNA of the CDR3: TGTGCCAGCATCCCGGGACTAACTCCGGAGACCCAGTACTTC. Translation gives CASIPGLTPETQYF.

The chain couples TRBV2 to TRBJ2-3, with 8 bases matching TRBD1. The trim removed 7 bases at V and 2 bases at J, leaving 5 bases unmatched. There are 14 residues in the CDR3. Germline-derived CDR1 and CDR2 are SNHLY and FYNNEI. For the CDR3, the DNA is TGTGCCAGCAAAAGGACAGGGACCACAGATACGCAGTATTTT. It is translated as CASKRTGTTDTQYF.

The chain combines TRBV15 with TRBJ1-4; TRBD1 is a possible D gene (5 bases). Trimming cost V 3 bases and J 0 bases, with 14 bases left between them. The CDR3 extends over 17 amino acids. CDR1 is LNHNV, CDR2 YYDKDF, per germline (reference sequence). The DNA for the CDR3 is TGTGCCACCAGCAGTAGGGGTCCGATTGCAACTAATGAAAAACTGTTTTTT. Amino acids: CATSSRGPIATNEKLFF.

This clone occurred once. The V gene is TRBV7-8, the J gene TRBJ2-7, with TRBD2 matching 9 bases. The CDR3 consists of 17 residues. Germline values: CDR1 SGHVS, CDR2 FQNEAQ. The ends lost 2 bases at V and 4 bases at J; junction bases unmatched: 12. CDR3 in amino acids: CASSLFRVAGESYEQYF. The CDR3 DNA is TGTGCCAGCAGCTTATTCCGGGTAGCGGGAGAATCTTACGAGCAGTACTTC. Looking up the rest from reference TRBV7-8 and TRBJ2-7 gives the full variable domain: GAGVSQSPRYKVAKRGQDVALRCDPISGHVSLFWYQQALGQGPEFLTYFQNEAQLDKSGLPSDRFFAERPEGSVSTLKIQRTQQEDSAVYLCASSLFRVAGESYEQYFGPGTRLTVT.

This clone was seen more than once but under ten times. This chain links TRBV25-1 with TRBJ2-5, with D perhaps matching TRBD1 (6 bases). CDR3 length equals 14 residues. In germline, CDR1 is MGHDK, CDR2 SYGVNS. Trimming removed 2 bases at V and 5 bases at J, with 12 bases between. CDR3 loop: CASSEQGLMETQYF. CDR3 DNA sequence: TGTGCCAGCAGTGAACAGGGGCTAATGGAGACCCAGTACTTC.

The V and J genes are TRBV28 and TRBJ1-2; 7 bases map to TRBD1. The length of the CDR3 is 15 residues. V gave up 1 base and J gave up 2 bases; unmatched junction bases: 4. Germline CDR1 and CDR2: MDHEN and SYDVKM. The CDR3 here is CASSLSGGRNYGYTF. The DNA of the CDR3 is TGTGCCAGCAGTTTATCAGGGGGTCGGAACTATGGCTACACCTTC.

This rearrangement joins TRBV9 to TRBJ2-1; maybe TRBD1 (5 bases). Germline V gene sequence: CDR1 SGDLS, CDR2 YYNGEE. The V end was cut by 4 bases, the J end by 2 bases, with 16 bases between. The CDR3 has 16 residues. The CDR3 region has the DNA TGTGCCAGCAGCCCCTCCCCCAGGGTAACCTACAATGAGCAGTTCTTC. This sequence encodes CASSPSPRVTYNEQFF. Full variable domain (outside the CDR3, taken from reference TRBV9 and TRBJ2-1): DSGVTQTPKHLITATGQRVTLRCSPRSGDLSVYWYQQSLDQGLQFLIQYYNGEERAKGNILERFSAQQFPDLHSELNLSSLELGDSALYFCASSPSPRVTYNEQFFGPGTRLTVL.

The chain couples TRBV6-1 to TRBJ1-4, with 9 nucleotides matching TRBD1. This CDR3 has 15 amino acids. Looked up from germline, CDR1 is MNHNS and CDR2 is SASEGT. Trimming removed 2 bases from V and 10 bases from J; junction bases left unmatched: 8. The CDR3 DNA is TGTGCCAGCAGTGAAAGGACAGGGGTTTTTGGAAAACTGTTTTTT. This sequence encodes CASSERTGVFGKLFF.

Comments on this clone: One junction end disagrees with the germline gene, perhaps due to a read error. The rearrangement links TRBV28 to TRBJ1-1; 8 nucleotides align to TRBD1. Germline V CDR1 and CDR2: MDHEN, SYDVKM. This CDR3 has 14 residues. The CDR3 sequence: CASSHRTGNPEAFF. CDR3 DNA: TGTGCCAGCAGTCACCGGACAGGGAACCCTGAAGCTTTCTTT.

This clone has a handful of counts. J is TRBJ2-7 and V is TRBV27, with 11 nucleotides matching TRBD1. CDR1 is MNHEY and CDR2 is SMNVEV in the germline V gene (reference sequence). Unmatched junction bases numbered 1, after V lost 8 bases and J lost 1 base. CDR3 length: 13 amino acids. CDR3 loop: CASGTGGSYEQYF. The CDR3 nucleotides are TGTGCCAGCGGGACAGGGGGGTCCTACGAGCAGTACTTC.

The V and J genes are TRBV5-6 and TRBJ2-2; TRBD1 matches at 8 bases. The trim removed 4 bases at V and 4 bases at J, leaving 12 bases unmatched. Germline lookup yields CDR1 SGHDT and CDR2 YYEEEE. The CDR3 contains 17 residues. This chain's CDR3 is CASSTGTGGSTTGELFF. The CDR3 coding sequence is TGTGCCAGCAGCACCGGGACAGGAGGCAGTACCACCGGGGAGCTGTTTTTT. The complete variable domain, with remaining parts taken from reference TRBV5-6 and TRBJ2-2, reads DAGVTQSPTHLIKTRGQQVTLRCSPKSGHDTVSWYQQALGQGPQFIFQYYEEEERQRGNFPDRFSGHQFPNYSSELNVNALLLGDSALYLCASSTGTGGSTTGELFFGEGSRLTVL.

In its sample, this clone was seen a few times. This rearrangement joins TRBV4-3 to TRBJ2-7, with D possibly TRBD2 on 6 matching bases. The CDR3 extends over 15 amino acids. The germline V gene has CDR1 LGHNA and CDR2 YSLEER. The V end was cut by 2 bases, the J end by 1 base, with 12 bases between. The CDR3 region is CASSQFASGSYEQYF. The CDR3, as DNA: TGCGCCAGCAGCCAATTCGCCAGCGGGTCCTACGAGCAGTACTTC.

This sequence joins TRBV7-9 and TRBJ2-1; 11 bases align to TRBD2. This CDR3 is built from 17 residues. Germline V lookup: CDR1 SEHNR, CDR2 FQNEAQ (reference sequence). The trim removed 2 bases at V and 3 bases at J, leaving 6 bases unmatched. CDR3 amino acids: CASSLPGLAGYYNEQFF. The CDR3 DNA sequence: TGTGCCAGCAGCTTACCTGGACTAGCGGGCTACTACAATGAGCAGTTCTTC.

The J gene is TRBJ2-2, the V gene TRBV7-2, with 7 bases that match TRBD1. V lost 5 bases and J lost 3; bases outside the gene matches: 3. CDR1 is SGHTA and CDR2 is FQGNSA in the germline V gene. The length of the CDR3 is 14 residues. CDR3 sequence: CASSPGQDTGELFF. CDR3 coding DNA: TGTGCCAGCAGCCCCGGACAGGACACCGGGGAGCTGTTTTTT.

V is TRBV7-3 and J is TRBJ1-6; D may be TRBD1 (6 bases). V was trimmed by 5 bases and J by 9 bases, leaving 17 bases between them. The CDR3 spans 15 residues. The germline V gene encodes CDR1 SGHTA and CDR2 FQGTGA. CDR3 protein: CASSIDRLKASPLHF. The CDR3 DNA reads as TGTGCCAGCAGCATCGACAGGCTGAAAGCTTCACCCCTCCACTTT. The full variable domain, rest sourced from reference TRBV7-3 and TRBJ1-6, is GAGVSQTPSNKVTEKGKYVELRCDPISGHTALYWYRQSLGQGPEFLIYFQGTGAADDSGLPNDRFFAVRPEGSVSTLKIQRTERGDSAVYLCASSIDRLKASPLHFGNGTRLTVT.

The chain has TRBV27 and TRBJ1-1; no clear D. The CDR3 has 13 amino acids. Trimming cost V 6 bases and J 4 bases, with 12 bases left between them. Germline V CDR1 and CDR2: MNHEY, SMNVEV (reference sequence). CDR3 sequence: CASRRGRLTEAFF. The CDR3 DNA is TGTGCCAGCAGGAGAGGTCGGCTCACTGAAGCTTTCTTT.

V usage is TRBV29-1 and J usage is TRBJ2-5, with D perhaps matching TRBD1 (6 bases). The J call could be wrong; TRBJ2-7 is a better fit for the DNA end. This CDR3 is 16 amino acids long. Germline-derived CDR1 and CDR2 are SQVTM and ANQGSEA. CDR3 residues: CSVESPRGSRAYEQYF. The CDR3 region has the DNA TGCAGCGTTGAGAGCCCCAGGGGATCTAGGGCCTACGAGCAGTACTTC.

V usage is TRBV29-1 and J usage is TRBJ2-1, with a tentative D call TRBD2 (5 bases). Per the germline V gene, CDR1 is SQVTM and CDR2 is ANQGSEA. This CDR3 region has 10 residues. Trimming removed 4 bases at V and 12 bases at J, with 10 bases between. Here the CDR3 DNA reads TGCAGCGTTGGGGTAGAGGGGCAGTTCTTC. This sequence encodes CSVGVEGQFF.

The gene calls are TRBV2 and TRBJ2-1; 9 positions agree with TRBD2. V shed 5 bases, J shed 4 bases, and the junction held 3 bases outside the gene matches. This CDR3 has 14 residues. The germline gives CDR1 SNHLY, CDR2 FYNNEI. CDR3 protein: CASSPSGKYNEQFF. The CDR3 coding sequence is TGTGCCAGCAGTCCTAGCGGGAAGTACAATGAGCAGTTCTTC.

Turning to this clone: This CDR3 fails to terminate in the conserved phenylalanine or tryptophan, so it likely reflects a read error. The V and J genes are TRBV19 and TRBJ1-4; D is unresolved. In germline, CDR1 is LNHDA, CDR2 SQIVND (reference sequence). The V gene lost 5 bases and the J gene lost 5 bases, with 12 bases spanning the gap. The CDR3 sequence is 14 residues long. CDR3 region: CASSRYLANEKLFV. The CDR3 DNA reads TGTGCCAGTAGTCGTTATCTAGCCAATGAAAAACTGTTTGTT.

J is TRBJ2-5 and V is TRBV30; a possible D gene is TRBD2 (5 bases). CDR1 and CDR2 from the germline V gene are GTSNPN and SVGIG (reference sequence). The ends were cut back, 3 bases at V and 6 bases at J, with 17 bases in the middle. The CDR3 is 14 amino acids. CDR3: CAWSGLAGQKTQYF. Written as DNA, the CDR3 is TGTGCCTGGAGCGGGTTGGCGGGCCAGAAGACCCAGTACTTC. The whole variable domain, filled in from reference TRBV30 and TRBJ2-5, reads SQTIHQWPATLVQPVGSPLSLECTVEGTSNPNLYWYRQAAGRGLQLLFYSVGIGQISSEVPQNLSASRPQDRQFILSSKKLLLSDSGFYLCAWSGLAGQKTQYFGPGTRLLVL.

This chain connects TRBV7-9 to TRBJ2-2, with a possible D match to TRBD2 (6 bases). Trimming cost V 0 bases and J 4 bases, with 9 bases left between them. CDR3 size: 15 residues. Looked up from germline, CDR1 is SEHNR and CDR2 is FQNEAQ (reference sequence). CDR3 sequence: CASSLAPSATGELFF. As DNA, the CDR3 is TGTGCCAGCAGCTTAGCTCCTAGCGCCACCGGGGAGCTGTTTTTT.

The chain is built from TRBV5-1 and TRBJ2-2, with TRBD1 identical over 8 bases. The CDR3 consists of 15 residues. The junction had 8 bases not matched to a gene; V was cut back by 5 bases and J by 5 bases. Germline assignment: CDR1 SGHRS and CDR2 YFSETQ. The CDR3 coding sequence is TGCGCCAGCAGGTCAGGGGGCACGGAGACCGGGGAGCTGTTTTTT. The encoded protein is CASRSGGTETGELFF.